This TCR beta chain was found in a study of molecular identifiers for immune sequencing clone quantification. Study-wide points: The share of molecules held by clones above 20 RNA copies was over 99% in effector cells and under 1% in naive cells. Single-cell amounts of spiked Jurkat TCR RNA were reportedly detectable among about a million naive cells.

Naive CD8 T cells underwent sorting with the CD8+CD4-CCR7+CD45RA+ definition. The CDR3 sequence is 15 residues long. The germline CDR1 and CDR2 sequences are LNHDA and SQIVND (reference sequence). Deletions cut 7 bases from V and 0 bases from J, with 15 bases between. Previously described methods and listed TCR primers were used for bulk TCR libraries. Each CDR3 protein gets one entry after TCRdb re-called the PCR reads with MiXCR. This table has 600,000 to 650,000 distinct CDR3 sequences, just under 20% appearing once. This clonotype was recorded many times. Its antigen is not known. The chain employs TRBV19 and TRBJ1-2; maybe TRBD1 (5 bases). This TCR was sampled from a human donor in good health. Some libraries in this study had Jurkat cell RNA spiked in. The material sequenced was naive CD8+ T cells from blood, with Jurkat cell RNA spiked in. Documented subset: FACS-sorted CD8+CD4-CCR7+CD45RA+ naive T cells. The CDR3 DNA is TGTGCCAGTAAATACGCGACAGAACCTAACTATGGCTACACCTTC. It is translated as CASKYATEPNYGYTF.